The 23 T cell receptor beta chains given below trace back to one sample, sequenced in a study of T cell responses to AZD1222 COVID-19 vaccine. Sequencing was performed with immunoSEQ multiplex PCR; in TCRdb, only in-frame clones are kept and a portion is missing. The table lists around 99,000 clones, under 95% of them singletons, with about 20% in the top ten. The sequenced sample was peripheral blood, obtained on day 0 of AZD1222 vaccination. The receptors here all came from an adult in good health.

This chain joins TRBV7-2 and TRBJ1-1; no reliable D call. Germline CDR1 SGHTA, CDR2 FQGNSA. CDR3 length equals 13 residues. The germline V and J ends were trimmed by 3 bases and 5 bases, with 10 bases remaining between them. Here the CDR3 reads CASSFSTMTEAFF. For the CDR3, the DNA is TGTGCCAGCAGCTTCTCCACGATGACTGAAGCTTTCTTT.

J is TRBJ1-2 and V is TRBV4-1; D is perhaps TRBD1 (6 bases). V shed 4 bases and J shed 3 bases, with 15 bases lying between them. The CDR3 is 15 residues long. Germline V CDR1 and CDR2: MGHRA, YSYEKL. Written as DNA, the CDR3 is TGCGCCAGCAGCCTCGACAGGTCGAGGGACTATGGCTACACCTTC. Its protein product is CASSLDRSRDYGYTF.

The gene calls are TRBV21-1 and TRBJ2-3; TRBD1, the table's D call, lacks a check against the DNA. TRBV21-1 is given as a pseudogene. The CDR3 is made up of 15 amino acids. The CDR3 DNA sequence: TGTGCCAGCAGCAAATGTGCAGGGAACACAGATACGCAGTATTTT. Residues: CASSKCAGNTDTQYF.

Note on this clone: At one boundary the junction diverges from the germline segment, which might be a read error. The chain joins TRBV7-2 to TRBJ2-1; D may match TRBD1 or TRBD2 (5 bases each). CDR3 length: 15 amino acids. Per the germline V gene, CDR1 is SGHTA and CDR2 is FQGNSA. The CDR3: CANSLEPGPYNEQFF. As DNA, the CDR3 is TGTGCCAACAGCTTAGAGCCGGGACCCTACAATGAGCAGTTCTTC.

The V call is TRBV6-5, the J call TRBJ1-5; D ambiguous. CDR1 and CDR2 (germline): MNHEY, SVGAGI. Trimming shortened V by 7 bases and J by 4 bases, and 11 bases separated the two germline ends. CDR3 length equals 13 residues. CDR3 in DNA: TGTGCCAGCAATTTACAGCAGAATCAGCCCCAGCATTTT. It translates to CASNLQQNQPQHF.

The CDR3 reads CASSQNGGSEQYF. In DNA form, the CDR3 reads TGTGCCAGCAGCCAAAACGGGGGAAGCGAGCAGTACTTC. The chain carries TRBV16 and TRBJ2-7; tentative D call: TRBD2 (6 bases). The CDR3 sequence is 13 residues long. From germline, CDR1 is KGHSY and CDR2 FQNENV. V lost 2 bases to trimming and J lost 6 bases, with 11 bases between them. The complete variable domain, with remaining parts taken from reference TRBV16 and TRBJ2-7, reads GEEVAQTPKHLVRGEGQKAKLYCAPIKGHSYVFWYQQVLKNEFKFLISFQNENVFDETGMPKERFSAKCLPNSPCSLEIQATKLEDSAVYFCASSQNGGSEQYFGPGTRLTVT.

The rearrangement uses TRBV27 and TRBJ1-1; a weak D match, TRBD1 (5 bases). This CDR3 is 17 amino acids long. Trimming removed 4 bases from V and 4 bases from J, with 22 bases in between. CDR1 and CDR2 (germline): MNHEY, SMNVEV (reference sequence). Here the CDR3 reads CASSSSLWDPTTTEAFF. CDR3 in DNA: TGTGCCAGCAGTTCCTCCCTTTGGGACCCGACGACCACTGAAGCTTTCTTT.

The CDR3 sequence is CASSYSPTGEDTEAFF. Here the CDR3 DNA reads TGTGCCAGCAGTTACTCTCCGACAGGGGAGGACACTGAAGCTTTCTTT. The chain links TRBV6-2 or TRBV6-3 to TRBJ1-1, with 8 bases fitting TRBD1. Germline V gene lookup returns CDR1 MNHEY and CDR2 SVGEGT. V lost 0 bases, J lost 3 bases, and 6 bases stayed unmatched. The CDR3 extends over 16 amino acids.

This rearrangement joins TRBV6-5 to TRBJ2-4, with TRBD2 identical over 7 bases. Germline CDR1 is MNHEY and CDR2 is SVGAGI. Trimming cost V 6 bases and J 7 bases; bases outside gene matches: 12. There are 15 residues in the CDR3. Here the CDR3 reads CASRAQLVAGNIQYF. The CDR3 nucleotides read TGTGCCAGCAGGGCGCAATTGGTAGCGGGCAACATTCAGTACTTC.

This sequence joins TRBV3-1 (or the pseudogene TRBV3-2) and TRBJ1-5; D remains ambiguous. V was shortened by 1 base and J by 7 bases, with 8 bases between the two germline ends. The CDR3 sequence is 13 residues long. Per germline, CDR1 LGHDT and CDR2 YNNKEL (reference sequence). CDR3 loop: CASSQGFEQPQHF. In nucleotides, the CDR3 is TGTGCCAGCAGCCAAGGGTTTGAACAGCCCCAGCATTTT.

The chain recombines TRBV6-5 with TRBJ2-1, with D unresolved. From germline, CDR1 is MNHEY and CDR2 SVGAGI. This CDR3 is built from 14 residues. The V gene lost 8 bases and the J gene lost 0 bases, with 11 bases spanning the gap. CDR3 DNA sequence: TGTGCCAGCGTAGAGCCGAGCTCCTACAATGAGCAGTTCTTC. Translation gives CASVEPSSYNEQFF.

The chain employs TRBV13 and TRBJ2-3; 10 bases line up with TRBD2. V lost 4 bases to trimming and J lost 1 base; unmatched junction nucleotides: 2. Germline lookup yields CDR1 PRHDT and CDR2 FYEKMQ (reference sequence). The length of the CDR3 is 15 residues. CDR3 loop: CASSSGLAGTDTQYF. As DNA, the CDR3 is TGTGCCAGCAGCTCCGGACTAGCGGGCACAGATACGCAGTATTTT.

This rearrangement joins TRBV12-5 to TRBJ1-2; D remains ambiguous. This CDR3 has 14 amino acids. Trimming shortened V by 4 bases and J by 6 bases, and 15 bases separated the two germline ends. Germline values: CDR1 LGHNT, CDR2 FRNRAP. The DNA of the CDR3 is TGTGCTAGTGGTTCGCCGGACTCAACGGATGGCTACACCTTC. Translation: CASGSPDSTDGYTF.

This chain uses TRBV19 with TRBJ1-6, with TRBD1 matching 8 bases. V shed 5 bases, J shed 6 bases, and the junction held 6 bases outside the gene matches. CDR1 LNHDA and CDR2 SQIVND come from the germline V gene (reference sequence). The CDR3 runs 15 residues. CDR3 residues: CASSFGQGINSPLHF. The CDR3 coding sequence is TGTGCCAGTAGTTTCGGACAGGGAATTAATTCACCCCTCCACTTT.

The J gene is TRBJ2-1, the V gene TRBV10-2, with 12 bases matching TRBD2. V shed 7 bases, J shed 4 bases, and the junction held 5 bases outside the gene matches. CDR3 size: 15 residues. From germline, CDR1 is WSHSY and CDR2 SAAADI. The CDR3 loop is CASIPSGGVYNEQFF. The CDR3 DNA reads TGCGCCAGCATCCCTAGCGGGGGGGTTTACAATGAGCAGTTCTTC.

This chain joins TRBV7-8 and TRBJ1-1; D is ambiguous. The CDR3 is 15 residues long. Trimming took off 5 bases at V and 1 base at J, with 14 bases between the two ends. CDR1 SGHVS and CDR2 FQNEAQ come from the germline V gene. CDR3 sequence reads: CASSAGGRGNTEAFF. Here the CDR3 DNA reads TGTGCCAGCAGCGCGGGAGGACGGGGGAACACTGAAGCTTTCTTT.

V usage is TRBV11-2 and J usage is TRBJ1-2; no clear D. This CDR3 has 13 amino acids. V was cut by 1 base and J by 8 bases, with 11 bases left in between. Germline V gene sequence: CDR1 SGHAT, CDR2 FQNNGV. The CDR3 here is CASSLVGGEGYTF. Here the CDR3 DNA reads TGTGCCAGCAGCTTAGTAGGCGGGGAAGGCTACACCTTC. Full variable domain (outside the CDR3, taken from reference TRBV11-2 and TRBJ1-2): EAGVAQSPRYKIIEKRQSVAFWCNPISGHATLYWYQQILGQGPKLLIQFQNNGVVDDSQLPKDRFSAERLKGVDSTLKIQPAKLEDSAVYLCASSLVGGEGYTFGSGTRLTVV.

The chain is built from TRBV5-4 and TRBJ1-2; no definite D call. The V end lost 2 bases, the J end lost 2 bases, and 7 bases lay between the germline ends. Germline loops: CDR1 SGHNT, CDR2 YYREEE (reference sequence). This CDR3 has 13 amino acids. The CDR3 spells CASSLNVNYGYTF. The CDR3 nucleotides are TGTGCCAGCAGCTTAAACGTCAACTATGGCTACACCTTC.

CDR3 region: CASSQDGKNEQFF. The DNA of the CDR3 is TGCGCCAGCAGCCAAGATGGGAAGAATGAGCAGTTCTTC. The chain links TRBV4-3 to TRBJ2-1; D call uncertain. The ends were cut back, 0 bases at V and 7 bases at J, with 7 bases in the middle. The CDR3 is 13 residues long. CDR1 and CDR2 (germline): LGHNA, YSLEER.

This chain links TRBV19 with TRBJ1-6, with D tentatively TRBD1 (6 bases). Germline CDR1 and CDR2: LNHDA and SQIVND (reference sequence). The V end was cut by 10 bases, the J end by 11 bases, with 12 bases between. There are 11 residues in the CDR3. The CDR3 spells CATTTGTPLHF. DNA of the CDR3: TGTGCCACTACCACAGGGACACCCCTCCACTTT.

V and J are TRBV15 and TRBJ2-1; 8 bases are shared with TRBD1. The CDR3 spans 15 residues. Losses at the gene ends were 0 bases for V and 5 bases for J; bases not matched to a gene: 3. Germline CDR1 LNHNV, CDR2 YYDKDF (reference sequence). The CDR3 DNA sequence: TGTGCCACCAGCAGAGACAGGGGGCCGAACAATGAGCAGTTCTTC. Encoded protein: CATSRDRGPNNEQFF.

The genes are TRBV6-2 or TRBV6-3 and TRBJ2-7; no clear D gene. CDR1 and CDR2 (germline): MNHEY, SVGEGT. The CDR3 length is 13 residues. Trimming took off 4 bases at V and 5 bases at J, with 12 bases between the two ends. CDR3 loop: CASSWLGMHEQYF. Written as DNA, the CDR3 is TGTGCCAGCAGTTGGTTAGGGATGCACGAGCAGTACTTC.

The genes are TRBV19 and TRBJ2-1; D might be TRBD1 or TRBD2, each matching 5 bases. Per germline, CDR1 LNHDA and CDR2 SQIVND (reference sequence). Trimming cost V 5 bases and J 2 bases, with 28 bases left between them. The CDR3 spans 20 residues. CDR3 in DNA: TGTGCCAGTAGTCGACCCCTGGGGATTGCAGGGAGTGGGACCTACAATGAGCAGTTCTTC. This codes for CASSRPLGIAGSGTYNEQFF.